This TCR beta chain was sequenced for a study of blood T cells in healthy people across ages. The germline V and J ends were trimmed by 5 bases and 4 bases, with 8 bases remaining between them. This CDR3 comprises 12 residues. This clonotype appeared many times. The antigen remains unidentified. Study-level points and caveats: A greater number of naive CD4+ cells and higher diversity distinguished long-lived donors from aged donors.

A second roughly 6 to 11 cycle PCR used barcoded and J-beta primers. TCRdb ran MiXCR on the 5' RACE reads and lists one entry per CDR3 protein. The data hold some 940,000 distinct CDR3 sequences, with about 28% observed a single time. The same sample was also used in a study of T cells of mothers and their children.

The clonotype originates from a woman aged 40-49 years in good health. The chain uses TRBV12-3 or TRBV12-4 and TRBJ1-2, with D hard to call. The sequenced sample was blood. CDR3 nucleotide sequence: TGTGCCAGCAGTACGCCAGGCTATGGCTACACCTTC. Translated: CASSTPGYGYTF.